A single sample gave rise to the 28 T cell receptor beta chains below, sequenced in a study of tumor T cells in aggressive B-cell lymphoma. Sequenced by immunoSEQ multiplex PCR; TCRdb stores in-frame clones only, minus some. The profile shows about 9,000 clones, roughly 81% of them singletons. The sequencing sample was made of tumor tissue. The receptors here all came from an adult with diffuse large B cell lymphoma.

The chain joins TRBV6-5 to TRBJ2-1; D call uncertain. Germline values: CDR1 MNHEY, CDR2 SVGAGI. The CDR3 is 12 residues long. Trimming removed 6 bases from V and 0 bases from J, with 3 bases in between. The DNA for the CDR3 is TGTGCCAGCAGCCGCTCCTACAATGAGCAGTTCTTC. It encodes CASSRSYNEQFF.

CDR3 protein: CASSERRGPETQYF. The CDR3 coding sequence is TGTGCCAGCAGTGAGAGGAGGGGTCCAGAGACCCAGTACTTC. The V gene is TRBV2, the J gene TRBJ2-5; tentative D call: TRBD2 (6 bases). The ends were cut back, 3 bases at V and 4 bases at J, with 12 bases in the middle. The CDR3 spans 14 residues. The germline V gene encodes CDR1 SNHLY and CDR2 FYNNEI.

The J gene is TRBJ2-1, the V gene TRBV5-1; D possibly corresponds to TRBD2 (5 bases). This CDR3 is 14 amino acids long. Looked up from germline, CDR1 is SGHRS and CDR2 is YFSETQ. V was clipped by 1 base and J by 0 bases, with 5 bases between them. The CDR3: CASSLTSSYNEQFF. CDR3 bases: TGCGCCAGCAGCTTGACTAGCTCCTACAATGAGCAGTTCTTC.

This chain links TRBV2 with TRBJ2-5; tentative D call: TRBD2 (7 bases). In germline, CDR1 is SNHLY, CDR2 FYNNEI. The CDR3 covers 15 residues. Trimming cost V 7 bases and J 9 bases, with 24 bases left between them. The CDR3 DNA follows: TGTGCCAGCACCAAAGGGGGGGCGCGGGGTGTGGCCCAGTACTTC. It translates to CASTKGGARGVAQYF.

The J gene is TRBJ1-5, the V gene TRBV15; D ambiguous. V dropped 1 base and J dropped 2 bases, with 9 bases sitting between them. The CDR3 totals 15 residues. Germline CDR1 reads LNHNV; CDR2 reads YYDKDF (reference sequence). CDR3 protein: CATSRGLGGNQPQHF. As DNA, the CDR3 is TGTGCCACCAGCAGAGGTCTGGGCGGCAATCAGCCCCAGCATTTT. The full variable domain, in which reference TRBV15 and TRBJ1-5 provide the parts outside the CDR3, is DAMVIQNPRYQVTQFGKPVTLSCSQTLNHNVMYWYQQKSSQAPKLLFHYYDKDFNNEADTPDNFQSRRPNTSFCFLDIRSPGLGDTAMYLCATSRGLGGNQPQHFGDGTRLSIL.

The V gene is TRBV28, the J gene TRBJ2-7; a weak D match, TRBD1 (5 bases). The CDR3 runs 14 residues. The germline V gene encodes CDR1 MDHEN and CDR2 SYDVKM. The germline V and J ends were trimmed by 1 base and 5 bases, with 12 bases remaining between them. CDR3 DNA sequence: TGTGCCAGCAGTTTATTGGGGCAGTCGAACGAGCAGTACTTC. Its protein is CASSLLGQSNEQYF.

The chain joins TRBV27 to TRBJ1-6; 9 bases align to TRBD1. The CDR3 contains 16 residues. Germline V gene data show CDR1 as MNHEY and CDR2 as SMNVEV (reference sequence). V dropped 7 bases and J dropped 7; count of bases not matched to a gene: 11. CDR3 loop: CASNLRRTGVNSPLHF. The CDR3 region has the DNA TGTGCCAGCAACCTACGGCGGACAGGGGTGAATTCACCCCTCCACTTT.

The chain joins TRBV6-1 to TRBJ2-3, with no clear D. Germline V gene data show CDR1 as MNHNS and CDR2 as SASEGT. There are 12 residues in the CDR3. Trimming removed 3 bases from V and 4 bases from J, with 5 bases in between. In DNA form, the CDR3 reads TGTGCCAGCAGTGATTTCGCAGATACGCAGTATTTT. It codes for CASSDFADTQYF.

This chain joins TRBV7-9 and TRBJ2-1; possibly TRBD2 for D (6 bases). Germline V gene lookup returns CDR1 SEHNR and CDR2 FQNEAQ (reference sequence). The length of the CDR3 is 17 residues. V lost 11 bases and J lost 8, with 31 bases in between. The CDR3 nucleotides read TGTGCCCTCAGCTTAGCTACGTCGGGGCGGCCGGGAGATGAGCAGTTCTTC. This sequence encodes CALSLATSGRPGDEQFF.

The chain recombines TRBV19 with TRBJ2-5; D is perhaps TRBD1 or TRBD2 (5 bases each). Near its end, the DNA agrees better with TRBJ2-7, so the J call may be wrong. CDR1 and CDR2 (germline): LNHDA, SQIVND (reference sequence). This CDR3 contains 14 residues. The CDR3 reads CASSLSGGSYEQYF. The CDR3 DNA is TGTGCCAGTAGTCTCAGTGGGGGCTCCTACGAGCAGTACTTC.

The gene calls are TRBV5-4 and TRBJ1-2; a possible D gene is TRBD1 (6 bases). The germline V and J ends were trimmed by 4 bases and 4 bases, with 20 bases remaining between them. There are 16 residues in the CDR3. The germline gives CDR1 SGHNT, CDR2 YYREEE (reference sequence). For the CDR3, the DNA is TGTGCCAGCAGCCCAGATCTCCAGGGGTTTGGCTATGGCTACACCTTC. Translated, it gives CASSPDLQGFGYGYTF.

The chain uses TRBV4-3 and TRBJ2-2; tentatively, D is TRBD2 (5 bases). There are 16 residues in the CDR3. Germline assignment: CDR1 LGHNA and CDR2 YSLEER. Trimming removed 0 bases from V and 1 base from J, with 9 bases in between. The DNA for the CDR3 is TGCGCCAGCAGCCAAGATATCGGGGTGAACACCGGGGAGCTGTTTTTT. Translating gives CASSQDIGVNTGELFF.

In this sample, this clone turned up once. This chain joins TRBV5-8 and TRBJ2-5, with unresolved D. The assigned J gene may be wrong: the sequence end matches TRBJ2-7 better. CDR3 size: 11 residues. Germline assignment: CDR1 SGHTS and CDR2 YDEGEE. As DNA, the CDR3 is TGTGCCAGCAGCTGGAACTACGAGCAGTACTTC. Translating it yields CASSWNYEQYF.

The genes are TRBV10-3 and TRBJ1-6; 8 bases map to TRBD1. CDR1 ENHRY and CDR2 SYGVKD come from the germline V gene. The CDR3 contains 14 residues. V lost 5 bases and J lost 7; bases outside the gene matches: 4. CDR3 amino acids: CAISPTGDNSPLHF. The CDR3 DNA reads as TGTGCCATCAGTCCGACAGGGGACAATTCACCCCTCCACTTT.

V usage is TRBV6-5 and J usage is TRBJ1-4, with 7 bases lining up with TRBD1. Germline V gene sequence: CDR1 MNHEY, CDR2 SVGAGI. Trimming at V came to 6 bases and at J to 8 bases, leaving 9 bases not matched to a gene. This CDR3 is built from 14 residues. CDR3 nucleotide sequence: TGTGCCAGCAGGACGACAGGGAAGTACGAAAAACTGTTTTTT. Encoded protein: CASRTTGKYEKLFF.

This clone appeared once. The chain couples TRBV7-9 to TRBJ2-4, with TRBD2 as a possible D gene (5 bases). The germline V gene has CDR1 SEHNR and CDR2 FQNEAQ (reference sequence). The CDR3 extends over 14 amino acids. V was trimmed by 5 bases and J by 3 bases, leaving 11 bases between them. The CDR3 DNA is TGTGCCAGCAGCCCACCGGGAAACAAAAACATTCAGTACTTC. It encodes CASSPPGNKNIQYF.

V gene TRBV5-6 combines with J gene TRBJ1-1; D gene uncertain. This CDR3 comprises 13 residues. CDR1 and CDR2 (germline): SGHDT, YYEEEE. Trimming took 0 bases from V and 11 from J, leaving 14 bases between them. In DNA, the CDR3 is TGTGCCAGCAGCTTGGCCTTGGCGGAAAGGGCTTTCTTT. It translates to CASSLALAERAFF.

The chain combines TRBV29-1 with TRBJ1-2, with a possible D match to TRBD1 (6 bases). Per the germline V gene, CDR1 is SQVTM and CDR2 is ANQGSEA. The ends were cut back, 2 bases at V and 6 bases at J, with 16 bases in the middle. This CDR3 has 14 amino acids. The CDR3 DNA reads TGCAGCGTTGAAAGGGGAACAGGGTACGATGGCTACACCTTC. Its protein product is CSVERGTGYDGYTF.

Here the CDR3 DNA reads TGCGCCAGCAGCCAAGTGGGTGTAGGACAGGGCTACGAGCAGTACTTC. This translates into CASSQVGVGQGYEQYF. V gene TRBV4-1 combines with J gene TRBJ2-7; the match to TRBD1 covers 8 bases. The J segment lost 3 bases and the V segment lost 1 base, leaving 8 bases of the junction unmatched. The CDR3 covers 16 residues. Germline values: CDR1 MGHRA, CDR2 YSYEKL.

A word on this clone: The junction does not match germline at one end; this may be a read error. This rearrangement joins TRBV5-6 to TRBJ2-7, with D possibly TRBD1 on 5 matching bases. Germline assignment: CDR1 SGHDT and CDR2 YYEEEE. This CDR3 region has 13 residues. CDR3 protein: CAGSSDRPYEQYF. CDR3 bases: TGTGCCGGCAGCTCAGACAGACCCTACGAGCAGTACTTC.

This rearrangement joins TRBV7-8 to TRBJ2-7, with 8 bases matching TRBD1. The ends lost 4 bases at V and 9 bases at J; junction bases unmatched: 8. In germline, CDR1 is SGHVS, CDR2 FQNEAQ. The CDR3 consists of 13 residues. The CDR3 bases are TGTGCCAGCAGCTCGGGACAGGAGTTAGGGCAGTACTTC. The encoded protein is CASSSGQELGQYF.

The chain carries TRBV27 and TRBJ1-1, with a weak D call TRBD1 (5 bases). The CDR3 is 13 residues long. Germline V lookup: CDR1 MNHEY, CDR2 SMNVEV (reference sequence). V shed 5 bases and J shed 4 bases, with 11 bases lying between them. The CDR3 region is CASSRGSGTEAFF. The CDR3 bases are TGTGCCAGCAGTCGGGGGTCAGGCACTGAAGCTTTCTTT.

The V call is TRBV19, the J call TRBJ2-5; the match to TRBD1 covers 10 bases. The DNA end is a closer match to TRBJ2-7, so the J assignment may be wrong. The CDR3 is 14 amino acids. The germline V gene encodes CDR1 LNHDA and CDR2 SQIVND (reference sequence). CDR3 amino acids: CASTPGQGIYEQYF. CDR3 in DNA: TGTGCCAGTACTCCGGGACAGGGGATCTACGAGCAGTACTTC.

V and J are TRBV28 and TRBJ1-2; no firm D call. The CDR3 spans 15 residues. CDR1 is MDHEN, CDR2 SYDVKM, per germline. Trimming shortened V by 5 bases and J by 0 bases, and 13 bases separated the two germline ends. CDR3: CASSRGSLANYGYTF. The CDR3 nucleotides are TGTGCCAGCAGTCGAGGGTCTTTGGCTAACTATGGCTACACCTTC.

The chain carries TRBV7-9 and TRBJ2-3; D might be TRBD2 (5 bases). V lost 5 bases, J lost 3 bases, and 18 bases lay in between. CDR3 length equals 16 residues. In germline, CDR1 is SEHNR, CDR2 FQNEAQ (reference sequence). This CDR3 reads CASSQRPAWETDTQYF. The DNA of the CDR3 is TGTGCCAGCAGCCAACGCCCAGCGTGGGAGACAGATACGCAGTATTTT.

The chain is built from TRBV5-1 and TRBJ1-2; D is uncertain. The V end lost 4 bases, the J end lost 4 bases, and 17 bases lay between the germline ends. The germline gives CDR1 SGHRS, CDR2 YFSETQ. The CDR3 has 15 residues. The CDR3 loop is CASSPGALGSYGYTF. Written as DNA, the CDR3 is TGCGCCAGCAGCCCTGGCGCCTTGGGCAGCTATGGCTACACCTTC.

A remark on this clone: At one end the junction does not follow the germline gene, possibly because of a read error. Other nucleotide sequences in the sample specify the same CDR3. The chain couples TRBV4-3 to TRBJ2-7, with D possibly matching TRBD1 (7 bases). The CDR3 sequence is 14 residues long. CDR1 LGHNA and CDR2 YSLEER come from the germline V gene. CDR3 DNA sequence: TGCGCAAGCAGCCAATTCCGGACAGGAGGGGAGCAGTACTTC. Translated, it gives CASSQFRTGGEQYF.

This clone was detected once. The rearrangement uses TRBV4-1 and TRBJ1-1; D gene unclear. Germline lookup yields CDR1 MGHRA and CDR2 YSYEKL. The CDR3 runs to 14 residues. V was trimmed by 1 base and J by 7 bases, leaving 13 bases between them. The CDR3 DNA sequence: TGCGCCAGCAGCCAAGCGGATAGAGAGGGTGAAGCTTTCTTT. Translated, it gives CASSQADREGEAFF.